This T cell receptor (beta chain) originates from a study of PD-L1 blockade in urothelial cancer (dated by TCRdb to the late 2010s). About the investigation overall: Every patient began therapy in about 2014 and was given atezolizumab 1,200 mg intravenously every 3 weeks. About 90% of the 29 patients were identified as males with urothelial cancer of bladder origin, and a prior smoking history was reported by 18 of 29 patients. A median of about 150,000 T cells and 65,000 to 90,000 unique TCRs was obtained from blood samples, and a median clonality of around 0.08 was observed. An exploratory multi-omic analysis was conducted of the somatic, immune and clinical correlates of response to PD-L1 blockade with atezolizumab in urothelial cancer. An ECOG performance status of 0 or 1 was recorded for the patients, and 0 to 3 prior chemotherapy regimens had been received by the patients. About 10 patients achieved durable clinical benefit and approximately 20 did not. Blood samples were analyzed 3 weeks after the start of treatment (second dose) and 6 weeks after the start of treatment. Whole exome sequencing and RNA sequencing of pretreatment tumors were performed alongside TCR sequencing in the same patients. Durable clinical benefit was defined as progression-free survival longer than 6 months, and TCR features were also tested against progression-free and overall survival. Pretreatment tumor samples, along with matched peripheral blood collected serially before and after atezolizumab treatment, underwent TCR sequencing. Pretreatment blood TCR-seq was available for about 27 patients, at least one posttreatment blood collection was obtained for some 25 patients, and tumor TCR-seq was available for some 25 patients. Here is what the overall study found, with its caveats: At 3 weeks after the start of treatment, tumor-associated TCR clones in peripheral blood had expanded more in patients with durable benefit (n ≈ 20, p = 0.022). Small sample size (n ≈ 30) and many exploratory analyses mean the results are intended to be hypothesis-generating. Improved progression-free and overall survival was found to be associated with pretreatment peripheral blood TCR clonality below the median.

Synthetic TCR analog templates were spiked into each PCR to estimate absolute template abundance from read counts. The immunoSEQ assay was used to amplify TCRbeta CDR3 regions from genomic DNA with bias-controlled V and J gene primers. Sequencing of rearranged TCRbeta segments was done at approximately 20X coverage. The study's own analysis went as follows. Clustering was used to correct sequencing errors, and CDR3s were annotated against IMGT so that V, D and J genes could be assigned. Downstream analyses used only productive TCRbeta rearrangements and left out out-of-frame or stop-codon sequences. Clonality was computed as one minus Shannon entropy normalized by the log of the number of unique productive sequences. Clones differing between time points or between blood and tumor were identified by Fisher's exact test with Benjamini-Hochberg correction at adjusted p below 0.01. TCRdb took over this immuneACCESS table, retaining in-frame rearrangements with V and J assigned. Such tables are incomplete; in checked studies, under half of the missing clones stem from an unresolved V gene, and the remainder is unexplained. That table supplies the V and J calls and clone size; D and trimming were determined from the DNA. The sample has some 45,000 clones on record, around 80% of them singletons. The top ten clonotypes cover 15% to 20% of the sample.

The CDR3 numbers 14 residues from cysteine through phenylalanine. The DNA shown is the 42-base CDR3, in frame from base 1. The trim is 0 bases for V and 2 bases for J, with a gap of 8 bases between the germline ends. The germline V gene encodes CDR1 MNHNS and CDR2 SASEGT. To note about this clone: Its antigen specificity is not known. The record has no base qualities; no much larger clone is one base away.

According to the study, the label for this sample's time point signals: pretreatment peripheral blood. A cohort of around 28 patients with locally advanced or metastatic urothelial carcinoma, treated at Memorial Sloan Kettering on a trial protocol, was included. Peripheral blood mononuclear cells were collected pretreatment and during treatment, at between 1 and 8 total time points per patient. The Qiagen DNeasy Blood extraction kit was used to purify genomic DNA from total PBMCs and from tumor samples. PBMCs were collected pretreatment and during treatment and were isolated and stored as previously described.

Sequencing was performed on PBMCs, taken around atezolizumab (anti-PD-L1) treatment. This receptor chain uses TRBV6-1 and TRBJ2-7; tentative D gene TRBD2, with 6 bases matching. This TCR was recovered from a man aged 55 to 70 with urothelial cancer. The CDR3 protein is CASSEAVAAYEQYF. The DNA sequence follows: TGTGCCAGCAGTGAAGCGGTAGCGGCCTACGAGCAGTACTTC.